The rows below give T cell receptor beta chains drawn from one sample of a study of T cell changes during pregnancy in multiple sclerosis. Sequencing used immunoSEQ multiplex PCR; TCRdb keeps in-frame clones, though not all of them. The sample holds roughly 60,000 clones; 93% are singletons and the top ten take 0.36%. This specimen consisted of CD4+ T cells from peripheral blood mononuclear cells, obtained before pregnancy. These receptors were obtained from a female donor with multiple sclerosis, enrolled in a pregnancy study. Both conserved end residues are part of each CDR3. The order of the fields is CDR3 protein, clone size, V gene, J gene. Rows give clone size only sometimes, using once, few, many, or a class for an expanded clone.

CASSQLDRGGEKLFF,NA,TRBV4-3,TRBJ1-4
CASSSGLAEVAKNIQYF,NA,TRBV7-9,TRBJ2-4
CASSIGPGSSYNEQFF,NA,TRBV19,TRBJ2-1
CASGTGIHNEQFF,once,TRBV19,TRBJ2-1
CASSPLGTSASTDTQYF,NA,TRBV28,TRBJ2-3
CASSSSGRFEKLFF,NA,TRBV27,TRBJ1-4
CASSQLRQTNTEAFF,NA,TRBV14,TRBJ1-1
CASSPAGTGNTIYF,NA,TRBV18,TRBJ1-3
CASSLQGAPEAFF,NA,TRBV27,TRBJ1-1
CASSLGLAGFYEQYF,NA,TRBV7-2,NA
CASSQDYRASNQPQHF,NA,TRBV4-1,TRBJ1-5
CASSQDWTGSTIYF,few,TRBV4-3,TRBJ1-3
CASRRGAGGGEQFF,NA,TRBV27,TRBJ2-1
CASSVELAGPYEQYF,NA,TRBV5-1,TRBJ2-7
CASSSTTSGTSTDTQYF,NA,TRBV28,TRBJ2-3
CASRGGPTPTNEKLFF,NA,TRBV19,TRBJ1-4
CASSLKGPGHSSYEQYF,NA,TRBV9,TRBJ2-7
CASSKGQGRSGANVLTF,NA,TRBV19,TRBJ2-6
CASSLASGAQEQYF,NA,TRBV11-2,TRBJ2-7
CASTKSGLGRRTEAFF,NA,TRBV19,TRBJ1-1
CASSLRSGRTEQYF,NA,TRBV27,TRBJ2-7
CASSLRSGLGISTDTQYF,NA,TRBV7-2,TRBJ2-3
CASSIETARNQPQHF,NA,TRBV19,TRBJ1-5
CASSINQVTYNEQFF,NA,TRBV19,TRBJ2-1
CATSRERGIFNEKLFF,NA,TRBV15,TRBJ1-4
CAWSVAGGQETQYF,NA,TRBV30,TRBJ2-5
CASSGGGGSDNEQFF,NA,TRBV5-4,TRBJ2-1
CASSIGTGGYMNTEAFF,NA,TRBV19,TRBJ1-1
CASSPGGLAGGNEQFF,NA,TRBV5-1,TRBJ2-1
CASTSRNNEQFF,NA,TRBV27,TRBJ2-1
CASSPDRANYGYTF,NA,TRBV7-9,TRBJ1-2
CASGPGPYNEQFF,NA,TRBV27,TRBJ2-1
CASRPLDRAANYGYTF,NA,TRBV28,TRBJ1-2
CASSQFWDRAYEQYF,NA,TRBV14,TRBJ2-7
CASRREGPAREQFF,NA,TRBV5-4,TRBJ2-1
CASSLEGTGLVLDGYTF,once,TRBV5-1,TRBJ1-2
CASSESAGVPTDTQYF,once,TRBV25-1,TRBJ2-3
CAISGTGYYNEQFF,NA,TRBV10-3,TRBJ2-1
CASSSGQTNEKLFF,NA,TRBV5-4,TRBJ1-4
CASSPLAGAPETQYF,NA,TRBV5-4,TRBJ2-5
CASSPPSPVTGRFEKLFF,NA,TRBV18,TRBJ1-4
CSGGLAGGGQETQYF,NA,TRBV29-1,TRBJ2-5
CASRTSGIYNEQFF,NA,TRBV2,TRBJ2-1
CASSLKIGLADPYNEQFF,NA,TRBV7-3,TRBJ2-1
CASSYSSQGEHGYTF,NA,TRBV6-5,TRBJ1-2
CATQRRGSETQYF,NA,TRBV5-4,TRBJ2-5
CANTWGGIMNTEAFF,NA,TRBV23-1,TRBJ1-1
CASSQELMKSGSNEQFF,NA,TRBV4-2,TRBJ2-1
CASSLPKRGFTDTQYF,NA,TRBV5-4,TRBJ2-3
CASSGSPVRDTGELFF,NA,TRBV25-1,TRBJ2-2
CASSPVPGQGRVETGELFF,NA,TRBV18,TRBJ2-2
CASSQAVSSYNEQFF,NA,TRBV4-3,TRBJ2-1
CASSPGLGTYEQYF,few,TRBV7-2,TRBJ2-7
CAISEGQGFVGNQPQHF,NA,TRBV10-3,TRBJ1-5
CASSLGHPVETQYF,NA,TRBV5-1,TRBJ2-5